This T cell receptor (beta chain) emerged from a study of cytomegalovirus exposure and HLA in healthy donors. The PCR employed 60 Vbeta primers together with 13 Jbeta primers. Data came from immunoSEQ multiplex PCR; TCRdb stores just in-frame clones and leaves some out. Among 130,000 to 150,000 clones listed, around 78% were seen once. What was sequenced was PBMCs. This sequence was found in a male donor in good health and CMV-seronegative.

CDR3 sequence (DNA): TGTGCCACCAGCAGAGATCAAGGGGGCGGGGAGCTGTTTTTT. As protein: CATSRDQGGGELFF. J is TRBJ2-2 and V is TRBV15; D is perhaps TRBD1 (6 bases). Germline assignment: CDR1 LNHNV and CDR2 YYDKDF (reference sequence). The CDR3 is made up of 14 amino acids. Trimming left V 0 bases short and J 7 bases short, with 9 bases between.